Presented here are 5 T cell receptor beta chains from one specimen sequenced in a study of T-cell reconstitution after alpha-beta-depleted transplantation in children. Library preparation (for TCRbeta) was performed with unique molecular identifiers. TCRdb reprocessed the PCR reads via MiXCR and lists one record per CDR3 protein. The sample records 500,000 to 750,000 distinct CDR3 sequences, 25% to 30% being singletons. This sample comprised PBMCs, obtained before TCRalphabeta/CD19-depleted stem cell transplant. The receptors here all came from a boy younger than two with Wiskott-Aldrich syndrome, due to receive a stem cell transplant.

V gene TRBV20-1 combines with J gene TRBJ2-1; D possibly corresponds to TRBD1 (6 bases). This CDR3 is 13 amino acids long. Trimming cost V 4 bases and J 5 bases, with 12 bases left between them. Germline-derived CDR1 and CDR2 are DFQATT and SNEGSKA (reference sequence). The CDR3 DNA sequence: TGCAGTGCTATAAGTGACAGGAACAATGAGCAGTTCTTC. Translation: CSAISDRNNEQFF.

This chain connects TRBV15 to TRBJ2-7; a possible D gene is TRBD1 (6 bases). CDR1 is LNHNV, CDR2 YYDKDF, per germline (reference sequence). The V gene lost 1 base and the J gene lost 3 bases, with 13 bases spanning the gap. The CDR3 contains 15 residues. Here the CDR3 reads CATSRARDNRYEQYF. Written as DNA, the CDR3 is TGTGCCACCAGCAGAGCTCGGGACAACCGCTACGAGCAGTACTTC.

This clonotype was picked up a small number of times. The gene calls are TRBV5-1 and TRBJ2-7; the D is unclear. Trimming removed 4 bases from V and 0 bases from J, with 17 bases in between. Germline lookup yields CDR1 SGHRS and CDR2 YFSETQ. This CDR3 region has 16 residues. The CDR3 spells CASSPQANPASYEQYF. CDR3 DNA: TGCGCCAGCAGCCCGCAAGCAAATCCCGCCTCCTACGAGCAGTACTTC.

The chain uses TRBV4-1 and TRBJ1-2; weak D call: TRBD1 (6 bases). Looked up from germline, CDR1 is MGHRA and CDR2 is YSYEKL. V lost 0 bases and J lost 0, with 14 bases in between. This CDR3 contains 17 residues. CDR3 in DNA: TGCGCCAGCAGCCAAGATGGGAGGACAGTGCCTAACTATGGCTACACCTTC. Translating it yields CASSQDGRTVPNYGYTF.

This clonotype was detected only a few times. This chain connects TRBV4-1 to TRBJ2-2, with 9 bases that match TRBD1. Germline assignment: CDR1 MGHRA and CDR2 YSYEKL. V shed 4 bases and J 3 bases; nucleotides not matched to a gene: 3. The CDR3 consists of 15 residues. In nucleotides, the CDR3 is TGCGCCAGCAGCCTAGGACAGGGGTACACCGGGGAGCTGTTTTTT. It is translated as CASSLGQGYTGELFF.